This T cell receptor (beta chain) was recovered during a study of immune cell composition in non-small cell lung cancer. Study information: Histologic subtype was mainly adenocarcinoma or squamous cell carcinoma.

Genomic DNA came from frozen unsorted single-cell suspensions. Whole-study findings and limits: In adenocarcinoma, maximal tumour-associated clone frequency tracked TIL tumour reactivity. Squamous lung tumours showed higher top 10 clone scores and clonality than adenocarcinomas.

The CDR3 length is 15 residues. Trimming removed 2 bases at V and 5 bases at J, with 10 bases between. CDR1 and CDR2 (germline): SGHTA, FQGTGA. The data were produced by immunoSEQ multiplex PCR, yet TCRdb's version contains in-frame clones alone and is incomplete. The data hold about 4,000 clones, with roughly 77% observed a single time. Points on this clone: Antigen unknown.

This rearrangement joins TRBV7-3 to TRBJ1-6, with no clear D. The receptor comes from a human donor with non-small cell lung cancer. Sequencing input: lung tumor tissue. The DNA of the CDR3 is TGTGCCAGCAGCTTATGGTCCACAGATAATTCACCCCTCCACTTT. Amino acid sequence: CASSLWSTDNSPLHF.